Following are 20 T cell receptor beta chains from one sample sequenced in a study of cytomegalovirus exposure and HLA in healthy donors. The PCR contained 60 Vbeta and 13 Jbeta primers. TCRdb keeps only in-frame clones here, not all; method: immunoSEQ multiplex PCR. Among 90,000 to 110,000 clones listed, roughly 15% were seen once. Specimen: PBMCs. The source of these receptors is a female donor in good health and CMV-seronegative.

CDR3 loop: CASRNSGLGFPDTQYF. The CDR3 DNA reads TGTGCCAGCAGGAATTCGGGACTAGGGTTCCCAGATACGCAGTATTTT. The rearrangement joins TRBV2 to TRBJ2-3, with 8 bases fitting TRBD2. V was pared by 6 bases and J by 4 bases, with 12 bases of the junction left unmatched. Germline assignment: CDR1 SNHLY and CDR2 FYNNEI. The CDR3 spans 16 residues.

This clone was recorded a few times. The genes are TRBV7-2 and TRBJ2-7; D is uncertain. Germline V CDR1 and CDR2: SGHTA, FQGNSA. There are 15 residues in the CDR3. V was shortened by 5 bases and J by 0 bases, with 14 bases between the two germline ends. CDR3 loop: CASSPAGFPSYEQYF. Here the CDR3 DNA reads TGTGCCAGCAGCCCGGCAGGATTCCCCTCCTACGAGCAGTACTTC.

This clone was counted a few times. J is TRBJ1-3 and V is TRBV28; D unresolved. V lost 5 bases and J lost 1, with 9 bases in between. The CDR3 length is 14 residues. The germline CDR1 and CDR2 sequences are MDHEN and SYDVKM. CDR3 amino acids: CASSGPGSGNTIYF. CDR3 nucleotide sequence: TGTGCCAGCAGTGGCCCAGGATCTGGAAACACCATATATTTT.

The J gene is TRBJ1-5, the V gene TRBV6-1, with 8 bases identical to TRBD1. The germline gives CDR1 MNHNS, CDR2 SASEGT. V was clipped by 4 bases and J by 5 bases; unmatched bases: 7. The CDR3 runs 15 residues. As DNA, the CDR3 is TGTGCCAGCAGTGTGGACAGGGACGTGGATCAGCCCCAGCATTTT. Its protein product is CASSVDRDVDQPQHF.

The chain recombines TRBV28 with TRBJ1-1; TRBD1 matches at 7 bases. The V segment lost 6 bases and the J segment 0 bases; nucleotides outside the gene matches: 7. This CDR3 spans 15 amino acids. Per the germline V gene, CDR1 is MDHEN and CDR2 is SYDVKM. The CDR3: CASRRTGALNTEAFF. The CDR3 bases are TGTGCCAGCAGACGTACAGGGGCCCTGAACACTGAAGCTTTCTTT.

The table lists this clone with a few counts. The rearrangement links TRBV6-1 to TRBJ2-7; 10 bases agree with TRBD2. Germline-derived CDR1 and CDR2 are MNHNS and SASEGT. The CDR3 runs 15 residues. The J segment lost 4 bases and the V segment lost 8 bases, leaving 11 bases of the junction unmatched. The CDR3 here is CASAGELAGTYEQYF. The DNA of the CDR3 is TGTGCCAGCGCTGGGGAACTAGCGGGGACGTACGAGCAGTACTTC.

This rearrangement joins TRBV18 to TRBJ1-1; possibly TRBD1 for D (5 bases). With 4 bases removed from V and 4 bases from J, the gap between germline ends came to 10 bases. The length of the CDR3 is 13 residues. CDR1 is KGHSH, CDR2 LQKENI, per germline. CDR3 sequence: CASSRQRGTEAFF. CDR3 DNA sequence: TGTGCCAGCTCACGACAAAGGGGCACTGAAGCTTTCTTT. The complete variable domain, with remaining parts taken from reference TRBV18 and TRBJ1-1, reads NAGVMQNPRHLVRRRGQEARLRCSPMKGHSHVYWYRQLPEEGLKFMVYLQKENIIDESGMPKERFSAEFPKEGPSILRIQQVVRGDSAAYFCASSRQRGTEAFFGQGTRLTVV.

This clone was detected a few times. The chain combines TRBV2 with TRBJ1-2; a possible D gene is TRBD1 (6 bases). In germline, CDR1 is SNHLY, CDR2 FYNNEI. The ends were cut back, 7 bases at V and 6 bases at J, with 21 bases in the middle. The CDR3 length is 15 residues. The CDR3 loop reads CASKRQAGEQNGYTF. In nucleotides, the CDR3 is TGTGCCAGCAAAAGGCAGGCAGGGGAACAAAATGGCTACACCTTC.

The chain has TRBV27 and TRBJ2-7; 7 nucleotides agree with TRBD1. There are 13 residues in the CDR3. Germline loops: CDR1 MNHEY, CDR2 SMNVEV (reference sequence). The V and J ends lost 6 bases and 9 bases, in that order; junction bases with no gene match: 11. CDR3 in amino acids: CASSRQGPRGQYF. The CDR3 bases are TGTGCCAGCAGCCGACAGGGCCCCCGGGGGCAGTACTTC.

This CDR3 reads CATSGQGNLGYGYTF. The CDR3 DNA follows: TGTGCCACCAGCGGACAGGGTAATCTTGGCTATGGCTACACCTTC. V is TRBV15 and J is TRBJ1-2; TRBD1 agrees at 8 bases. V shed 5 bases, J shed 4 bases, and the junction held 9 bases outside the gene matches. This CDR3 is 15 amino acids long. Germline values: CDR1 LNHNV, CDR2 YYDKDF (reference sequence).

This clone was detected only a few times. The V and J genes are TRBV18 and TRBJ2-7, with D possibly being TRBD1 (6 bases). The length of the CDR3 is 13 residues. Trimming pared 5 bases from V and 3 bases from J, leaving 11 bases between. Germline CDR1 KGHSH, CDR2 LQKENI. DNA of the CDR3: TGTGCCAGCTCAAGGGACATGAACTACGAGCAGTACTTC. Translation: CASSRDMNYEQYF. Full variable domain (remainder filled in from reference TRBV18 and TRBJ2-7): NAGVMQNPRHLVRRRGQEARLRCSPMKGHSHVYWYRQLPEEGLKFMVYLQKENIIDESGMPKERFSAEFPKEGPSILRIQQVVRGDSAAYFCASSRDMNYEQYFGPGTRLTVT.

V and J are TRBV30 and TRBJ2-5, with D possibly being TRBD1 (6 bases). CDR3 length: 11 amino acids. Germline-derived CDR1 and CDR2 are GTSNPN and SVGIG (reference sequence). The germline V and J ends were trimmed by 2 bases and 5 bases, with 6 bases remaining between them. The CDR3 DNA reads TGTGCCTGGAGTACAGGGGAGACCCAGTACTTC. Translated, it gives CAWSTGETQYF.

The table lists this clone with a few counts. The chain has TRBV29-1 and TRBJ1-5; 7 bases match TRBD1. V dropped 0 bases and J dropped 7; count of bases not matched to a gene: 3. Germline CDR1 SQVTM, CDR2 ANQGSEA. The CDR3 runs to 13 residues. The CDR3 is CSVEEVGGQPQHF. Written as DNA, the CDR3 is TGCAGCGTTGAAGAGGTAGGGGGCCAGCCCCAGCATTTT.

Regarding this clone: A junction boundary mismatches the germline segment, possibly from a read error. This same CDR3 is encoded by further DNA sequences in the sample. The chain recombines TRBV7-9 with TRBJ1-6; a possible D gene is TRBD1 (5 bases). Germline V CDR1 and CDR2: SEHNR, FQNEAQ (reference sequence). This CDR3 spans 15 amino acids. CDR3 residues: CASSLGTGLNSPLHF. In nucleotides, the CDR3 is TGTGCCAGCAGCTTAGGAACAGGTCTAAATTCCCCCCTCCACTTT.

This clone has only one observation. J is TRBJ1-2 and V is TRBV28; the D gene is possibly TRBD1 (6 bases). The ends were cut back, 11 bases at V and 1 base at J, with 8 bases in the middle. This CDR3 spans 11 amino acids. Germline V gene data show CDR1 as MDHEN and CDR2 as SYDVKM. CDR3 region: CASGVNYGYTF. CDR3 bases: TGTGCCTCAGGGGTTAACTATGGCTACACCTTC.

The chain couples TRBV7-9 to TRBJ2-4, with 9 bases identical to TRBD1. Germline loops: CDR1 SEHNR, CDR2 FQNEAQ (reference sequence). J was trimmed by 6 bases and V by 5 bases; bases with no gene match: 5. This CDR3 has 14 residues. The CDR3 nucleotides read TGTGCCAGCAGCAGCCAGGGACAGGGAAACATTCAGTACTTC. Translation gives CASSSQGQGNIQYF.

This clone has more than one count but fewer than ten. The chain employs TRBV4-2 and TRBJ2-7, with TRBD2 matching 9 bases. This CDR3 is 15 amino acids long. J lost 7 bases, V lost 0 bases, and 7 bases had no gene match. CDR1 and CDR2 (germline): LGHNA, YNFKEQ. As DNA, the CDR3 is TGTGCCAGCAGCCAAGATCTAGCGGGAAGTAGGGAGCAGTACTTC. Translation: CASSQDLAGSREQYF.

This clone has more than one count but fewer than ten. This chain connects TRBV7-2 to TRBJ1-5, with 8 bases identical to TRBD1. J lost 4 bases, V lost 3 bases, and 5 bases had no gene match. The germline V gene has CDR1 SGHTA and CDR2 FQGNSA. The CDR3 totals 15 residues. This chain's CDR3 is CASSFSGQVNQPQHF. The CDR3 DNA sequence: TGTGCCAGCAGCTTCTCGGGACAGGTGAATCAGCCCCAGCATTTT. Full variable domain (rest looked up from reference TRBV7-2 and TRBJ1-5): GAGVSQSPSNKVTEKGKDVELRCDPISGHTALYWYRQSLGQGLEFLIYFQGNSAPDKSGLPSDRFSAERTGGSVSTLTIQRTQQEDSAVYLCASSFSGQVNQPQHFGDGTRLSIL.

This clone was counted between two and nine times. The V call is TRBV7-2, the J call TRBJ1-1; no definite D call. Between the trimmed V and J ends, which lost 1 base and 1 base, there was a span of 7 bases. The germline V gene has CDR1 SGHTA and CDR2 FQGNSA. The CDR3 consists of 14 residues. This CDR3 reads CASSLVWQNTEAFF. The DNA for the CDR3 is TGTGCCAGCAGCTTAGTCTGGCAGAACACTGAAGCTTTCTTT.

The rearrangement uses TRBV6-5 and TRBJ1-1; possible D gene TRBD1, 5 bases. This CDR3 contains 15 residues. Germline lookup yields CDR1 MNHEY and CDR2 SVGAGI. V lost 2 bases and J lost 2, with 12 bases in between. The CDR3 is CASSYDHRPNTEAFF. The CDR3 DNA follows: TGTGCCAGCAGTTACGATCACAGGCCTAACACTGAAGCTTTCTTT.